Below are 29 T cell receptor beta chains sequenced from a single sample in a study of identical twins. TCRdb re-analysed the 5' RACE reads in MiXCR, keeping a single row per CDR3 protein. The repertoire holds 200,000 to 250,000 distinct CDR3 sequences, with 9.5% to 15% as singletons. The sample was also reused in another study, on yellow fever vaccine responses in identical twins.

Sequenced sample: memory (CD45RO+) T cells sorted from blood. The receptors originated from a woman aged 18-29 years in good health.

CDR3 protein: CSGFFVVEQFF. CDR3 DNA: TGCAGTGGCTTTTTTGTCGTGGAGCAGTTCTTC. The rearrangement links TRBV20-1 to TRBJ2-1; D ambiguous. The CDR3 covers 11 residues. In germline, CDR1 is DFQATT, CDR2 SNEGSKA (reference sequence). Trimming shortened V by 7 bases and J by 10 bases, and 14 bases separated the two germline ends.

The chain links TRBV7-3 to TRBJ2-7; tentatively, D is TRBD1 (6 bases). CDR1 and CDR2 from the germline V gene are SGHTA and FQGTGA. V shed 5 bases and J shed 5 bases, with 19 bases lying between them. The CDR3 has 15 residues. The CDR3, as DNA: TGTGCCAGCAGCGAAACAGGGTCAGGTCTCCACGAGCAGTACTTC. Its translation: CASSETGSGLHEQYF.

A few counts support this clonotype. This chain links TRBV20-1 with TRBJ2-7, with D unclear. This CDR3 has 12 amino acids. V lost 5 bases, J lost 1 base, and 9 bases lay in between. The germline gives CDR1 DFQATT, CDR2 SNEGSKA (reference sequence). Written as DNA, the CDR3 is TGCAGTGCTCAGAAAGGGTCCTACGAGCAGTACTTC. Its translation: CSAQKGSYEQYF.

The CDR3 DNA reads TGCAGTGCTAGAGCCCAGGCCCCGGGAGTCGGGTACTTC. It codes for CSARAQAPGVGYF. The J gene is TRBJ2-7, the V gene TRBV20-1, with D perhaps TRBD2 (6 bases). The CDR3 has 13 residues. The ends were cut back, 1 base at V and 12 bases at J, with 19 bases in the middle. The germline CDR1 and CDR2 sequences are DFQATT and SNEGSKA (reference sequence).

This clonotype was picked up a small number of times. The chain carries TRBV6-4 and TRBJ2-1; 7 nucleotides line up with TRBD2. V lost 4 bases, J lost 0 bases, and 6 bases stayed unmatched. CDR1 is MRHNA, CDR2 SNTAGT, per germline. The CDR3 contains 16 residues. CDR3 loop: CASSGETGGSYNEQFF. CDR3 in DNA: TGTGCCAGCAGTGGTGAAACGGGAGGCTCCTACAATGAGCAGTTCTTC.

The V and J genes are TRBV5-1 and TRBJ2-7, with TRBD1 identical over 8 bases. The CDR3 runs to 14 residues. CDR1 is SGHRS, CDR2 YFSETQ, per germline. With 3 bases clipped from V and 6 bases from J, the junction kept 8 bases outside the gene matches. The CDR3 DNA follows: TGCGCCAGCAGCTCATCCGGGACAGGCGGCGAGCAGTACTTC. This codes for CASSSSGTGGEQYF.

The chain carries TRBV6-1 and TRBJ2-7; 7 positions agree with TRBD1. The V segment lost 2 bases and the J segment 12 bases; nucleotides outside the gene matches: 16. Germline values: CDR1 MNHNS, CDR2 SASEGT. The CDR3 is 15 residues long. The CDR3 loop is CASSESNVRRGGLYF. CDR3 nucleotides: TGTGCCAGCAGTGAATCGAACGTGCGTCGAGGGGGCCTGTACTTC.

The chain combines TRBV12-3 or TRBV12-4 with TRBJ2-3; D perhaps matches TRBD1 (5 bases). The ends were cut back, 6 bases at V and 6 bases at J, with 10 bases in the middle. The CDR3 loop spans 12 amino acids. The CDR3 spells CASRPYRDTQYF. The DNA of the CDR3 is TGTGCCAGCAGGCCCTACAGGGATACGCAGTATTTT.

V usage is TRBV20-1 and J usage is TRBJ2-5; 9 bases agree with TRBD1. This CDR3 has 16 amino acids. The V and J ends lost 1 base and 4 bases, in that order; junction bases with no gene match: 10. Germline V gene sequence: CDR1 DFQATT, CDR2 SNEGSKA (reference sequence). The CDR3 reads CSARVGGGQGRETQYF. The CDR3 bases are TGCAGTGCTAGAGTGGGTGGCGGACAGGGGAGAGAGACCCAGTACTTC.

This clonotype showed up many times. CDR3 loop: CSAREGQGTYEQYF. The CDR3 DNA reads as TGCAGTGCTAGAGAGGGACAGGGGACCTACGAGCAGTACTTC. The chain recombines TRBV20-1 with TRBJ2-7; the match to TRBD1 covers 10 bases. This CDR3 is built from 14 residues. The germline V gene encodes CDR1 DFQATT and CDR2 SNEGSKA (reference sequence). J lost 2 bases, V lost 0 bases, and 1 base had no gene match.

The chain uses TRBV19 and TRBJ2-1; maybe TRBD2 (5 bases). Germline CDR1 and CDR2: LNHDA and SQIVND (reference sequence). CDR3 length equals 14 residues. V dropped 3 bases and J dropped 4 bases, with 10 bases sitting between them. In nucleotides, the CDR3 is TGTGCCAGTAGTATCGGGGAATTATACAATGAGCAGTTCTTC. Amino acid sequence: CASSIGELYNEQFF.

This clonotype has a handful of counts. The chain couples TRBV19 to TRBJ2-7; 7 nucleotides match TRBD1. The CDR3 runs to 15 residues. The V segment lost 6 bases and the J segment 4 bases; nucleotides outside the gene matches: 12. The germline CDR1 and CDR2 sequences are LNHDA and SQIVND (reference sequence). The CDR3 is CASRSTGTAIYEQYF. CDR3 bases: TGTGCCAGTAGGTCGACCGGGACAGCGATTTACGAGCAGTACTTC.

The chain uses TRBV9 and TRBJ2-7; D is ambiguous. The V gene's germline CDR1 is SGDLS and CDR2 YYNGEE. V shed 0 bases and J shed 7 bases, with 8 bases lying between them. The CDR3 is made up of 12 amino acids. The CDR3 nucleotides are TGTGCCAGCAGCGTAGCGAATGGGGAGCAGTACTTC. It is translated as CASSVANGEQYF.

This clonotype was picked up a small number of times. V and J are TRBV18 and TRBJ1-1; no firm D call. Germline assignment: CDR1 KGHSH and CDR2 LQKENI. V was clipped by 5 bases and J by 5 bases, with 9 bases between them. The CDR3 contains 12 residues. CDR3 loop: CASSSTATEAFF. In DNA form, the CDR3 reads TGTGCCAGCTCATCTACAGCGACTGAAGCTTTCTTT. Supplemented by reference TRBV18 and TRBJ1-1, the full variable domain reads NAGVMQNPRHLVRRRGQEARLRCSPMKGHSHVYWYRQLPEEGLKFMVYLQKENIIDESGMPKERFSAEFPKEGPSILRIQQVVRGDSAAYFCASSSTATEAFFGQGTRLTVV.

The V and J genes are TRBV19 and TRBJ2-1; 8 positions agree with TRBD1. There are 15 residues in the CDR3. J lost 9 bases, V lost 3 bases, and 10 bases had no gene match. Germline V gene lookup returns CDR1 LNHDA and CDR2 SQIVND (reference sequence). The CDR3 spells CASSMQGANPGEQFF. In DNA form, the CDR3 reads TGTGCCAGTAGTATGCAGGGGGCCAATCCGGGTGAGCAGTTCTTC.

This rearrangement joins TRBV5-1 to TRBJ2-7; 9 bases match TRBD2. Germline V CDR1 and CDR2: SGHRS, YFSETQ. J was trimmed by 7 bases and V by 7 bases; bases with no gene match: 18. The CDR3 extends over 16 amino acids. The CDR3 DNA reads as TGCGCCAGCGAACCCGCACCGGGACTAGCTGGAAAGGAGCAGTACTTC. The encoded protein is CASEPAPGLAGKEQYF.

In its sample, this clonotype was seen a few times. The V gene is TRBV6-1, the J gene TRBJ2-2; 8 bases are a match to TRBD1. The CDR3 runs to 17 residues. The V segment lost 6 bases and the J segment 6 bases; nucleotides outside the gene matches: 15. Germline lookup yields CDR1 MNHNS and CDR2 SASEGT. CDR3 loop: CASSPRTGSVGAGELFF. DNA for the CDR3: TGTGCCAGCAGCCCACGGACAGGGAGTGTAGGCGCCGGGGAGCTGTTTTTT.

This clonotype has ten or more counts. The chain joins TRBV12-3 or TRBV12-4 to TRBJ1-2, with 7 bases fitting TRBD1. There are 14 residues in the CDR3. V shed 5 bases and J 2 bases; nucleotides not matched to a gene: 5. The CDR3 coding sequence is TGTGCCAGCAGTGCACGACAGGGAAACTATGGCTACACCTTC. Residues: CASSARQGNYGYTF.

In its sample, this clonotype was seen many times. DNA of the CDR3: TGCAGTGCTAGAGATGCGGTATCTGGGGCCAACGTCCTGACTTTC. It specifies CSARDAVSGANVLTF. The chain recombines TRBV20-1 with TRBJ2-6; no definite D call. CDR3 length: 15 amino acids. The V end was cut by 0 bases, the J end by 1 base, with 7 bases between. From germline, CDR1 is DFQATT and CDR2 SNEGSKA (reference sequence).

The table lists this clonotype with many counts. The chain employs TRBV2 and TRBJ2-2, with no clear D. CDR1 and CDR2 (germline): SNHLY, FYNNEI. Trimming shortened V by 2 bases and J by 0 bases, and 16 bases separated the two germline ends. This CDR3 is built from 18 residues. Here the CDR3 DNA reads TGTGCCAGCAGTGAAATCTTAGGGCTTCGACCGAACACCGGGGAGCTGTTTTTT. Its translation is CASSEILGLRPNTGELFF.

The V call is TRBV2, the J call TRBJ2-7; 9 bases fit TRBD2. CDR3 length: 16 amino acids. Trimming at V came to 7 bases and at J to 9 bases, leaving 19 bases not matched to a gene. Germline-derived CDR1 and CDR2 are SNHLY and FYNNEI. In DNA form, the CDR3 reads TGTGCCAGCATCCCACCGGGACTAGCACAATCTACGAGGCAGTACTTC. Its protein product is CASIPPGLAQSTRQYF.

This clonotype was seen more than once but under ten times. The chain has TRBV3-1 and TRBJ1-2; the D is unclear. V was pared by 4 bases and J by 7 bases, with 10 bases between. Per the germline V gene, CDR1 is LGHDT and CDR2 is YNNKEL (reference sequence). The CDR3 loop spans 12 amino acids. The CDR3: CASSLRTFGYTF. The CDR3 DNA is TGTGCCAGCAGCCTGAGGACGTTTGGCTACACCTTC.

The gene calls are TRBV27 and TRBJ1-6; 7 bases line up with TRBD1. This CDR3 has 18 amino acids. Germline-derived CDR1 and CDR2 are MNHEY and SMNVEV (reference sequence). The ends lost 3 bases at V and 7 bases at J; junction bases unmatched: 15. The CDR3 sequence: CASSLKFMQGQRNSPLHF. CDR3 DNA: TGTGCCAGCAGTTTGAAGTTTATGCAGGGACAGAGAAATTCACCCCTCCACTTT.

This clonotype was counted at least ten times. The V and J genes are TRBV2 and TRBJ2-5; D possibly corresponds to TRBD2 (6 bases). Germline V gene sequence: CDR1 SNHLY, CDR2 FYNNEI. The CDR3 totals 15 residues. V was shortened by 10 bases and J by 1 base, with 19 bases between the two germline ends. DNA for the CDR3: TGTGCCACCTCCCGGGACTTACCAGCCCAAGAGACCCAGTACTTC. This gives the protein CATSRDLPAQETQYF.

This clonotype occurred a few times. This sequence joins TRBV29-1 and TRBJ2-7; D possibly corresponds to TRBD1 (5 bases). This CDR3 spans 15 amino acids. Germline V gene sequence: CDR1 SQVTM, CDR2 ANQGSEA. V dropped 6 bases and J dropped 3 bases, with 21 bases sitting between them. This CDR3 reads CSVGSQGVTRYEQYF. The CDR3 DNA reads TGCAGCGTCGGCAGCCAGGGTGTTACGCGCTACGAGCAGTACTTC.

This chain uses TRBV5-4 with TRBJ2-5; possibly TRBD2 for D (6 bases). V was shortened by 4 bases and J by 2 bases, with 9 bases between the two germline ends. This CDR3 spans 13 amino acids. Germline V gene lookup returns CDR1 SGHNT and CDR2 YYREEE (reference sequence). CDR3 sequence reads: CASSTEGQETQYF. DNA of the CDR3: TGTGCCAGCAGCACGGAGGGGCAAGAGACCCAGTACTTC.

This chain joins TRBV20-1 and TRBJ2-5; no firm D call. This CDR3 has 14 residues. The germline CDR1 and CDR2 sequences are DFQATT and SNEGSKA (reference sequence). The V and J ends lost 2 bases and 3 bases respectively, with 13 bases between them. In DNA, the CDR3 is TGCAGTGCTAGACAGAGTCAGAAGAAAGAGACCCAGTACTTC. This sequence encodes CSARQSQKKETQYF.

The rearrangement uses TRBV20-1 and TRBJ2-6; TRBD1 matches at 11 bases. The CDR3 covers 16 residues. Per germline, CDR1 DFQATT and CDR2 SNEGSKA (reference sequence). Trimming took 3 bases from V and 2 from J; bases not matched to a gene: 3. CDR3 nucleotides: TGCAGTGCTAGGATGGACAGGGGGCCTGGGGCCAACGTCCTGACTTTC. Protein: CSARMDRGPGANVLTF.

This clonotype was detected many times. This rearrangement joins TRBV5-1 to TRBJ2-5; D remains unclear. The CDR3 length is 15 residues. Trimming took off 0 bases at V and 3 bases at J, with 12 bases between the two ends. From germline, CDR1 is SGHRS and CDR2 YFSETQ. The CDR3 region is CASSLDSVREETQYF. The CDR3 nucleotides are TGCGCCAGCAGCTTGGATTCGGTCAGAGAAGAGACCCAGTACTTC.